This entry concerns a single TCR beta chain. Its antigen is still unknown. Base quality data are lacking; no much larger clone is found one base away. This sample stems from a study of T cells after yellow fever vaccination (dated by TCRdb to between 2019 and 2020). Background for the entire study: The SMART-Seq v4 Ultra Low Input RNA kit was used to prepare libraries from fractions with low cell numbers. To track T-cell clones before and after primary and booster YFV17D yellow fever vaccination, bulk TCR alpha and beta repertoires were sequenced longitudinally. The cohort comprised two healthy male donors, one aged 18 to 30 and one aged 30 to 40 years. Blood was drawn at multiple timepoints before and after primary and secondary immunization, with bulk PBMC replicates and cell subsets isolated. What the work shows at the level of the full study, not this receptor alone: After the booster, most clones that had expanded after primary vaccination were detected again (approximately 95% of CD4 and around nine tenths of CD8), suggesting broad maintenance of memory. A small fraction of clonotypes appeared in both the CD4 and CD8 compartments, likely as a result of convergent recombination. Because abundant contaminating clonotypes from the bulk population could be contained in FACS-sorted repertoires, computational filtering was required. Compared with the primary T-cell response, the secondary T-cell response was weaker but faster, peaking on day 5 rather than day 15. Only a couple of donors were included in the study, so the extent to which the findings can be generalized is limited.

V was cut back by 3 bases and J by 0 bases, leaving a gap of 10 bases between them. CDR1 MGHRA and CDR2 YSYEKL were looked up in the germline V gene. Spanning cysteine to phenylalanine, the CDR3 consists of 15 amino acids. Kept here is only the CDR3 DNA, which spans 45 bases and is read in frame from base 1. The intended sense of this specimen's treatment or condition label: live attenuated yellow fever vaccine strain. At each blood-draw timepoint, two biological replicates of bulk PBMCs were obtained. A standard Ficoll-Paque protocol was used to isolate PBMCs from peripheral blood. TriZol was used to extract RNA from bulk PBMCs, from CD4 and CD8 fractions, and from dextramer-positive and dextramer-negative fractions. Sequencing was performed on an Illumina NovaSeq 6000. TCR cDNA was synthesized by 5'RACE template switching, which introduced a universal primer site and unique molecular identifiers. Priming of cDNA synthesis was performed from both the TCR alpha and TCR beta constant segments. Libraries were amplified in two PCR steps, with sample barcodes and sequencing adapters added in the second step. Sequencing of libraries was performed on Illumina HiSeq 2500 (2x100 bp) or NovaSeq (2x150 bp). From the authors' description of their analysis: Reads were demultiplexed and collapsed into UMI consensus sequences with MIGEC, and V(D)J alignment was performed with MiXCR. Vaccine-responding clonotypes were identified with edgeR using replicate PBMC samples, with FDR below 0.01 and a log2 fold change above 5 up to day 15 being required. CD4 or CD8 identity was assigned to each bulk clonotype according to whether the clonotype was present at higher abundance in the sequenced CD4 repertoire or the sequenced CD8 repertoire. Clones were called with MiXCR by TCRdb after fastp trimmed the public reads at Q25, and only in-frame beta chains were retained. Rows are unified per CDR3 protein, each entry keeping the most common DNA and genes. These V and J calls derive from TCRdb rather than the authors' analysis. Here the sample has roughly 330,000 distinct CDR3 sequences; 3% to 4.5% occur a single time. The top ten hold approximately 24% of the sample.

This clonotype originated in a man aged 18 to 29 who received the YFV17D yellow fever vaccine. Sequences were derived from PBMCs, sampled 5 days after the yellow fever booster vaccination. This chain is built from TRBV4-1 and TRBJ2-3; TRBD2 is perhaps the D gene, given 5 matching bases. The CDR3 reads as follows: CASSQMRVSTDTQYF. The DNA is as follows: TGCGCCAGCAGCCAGATGCGGGTCAGCACAGATACGCAGTATTTT.